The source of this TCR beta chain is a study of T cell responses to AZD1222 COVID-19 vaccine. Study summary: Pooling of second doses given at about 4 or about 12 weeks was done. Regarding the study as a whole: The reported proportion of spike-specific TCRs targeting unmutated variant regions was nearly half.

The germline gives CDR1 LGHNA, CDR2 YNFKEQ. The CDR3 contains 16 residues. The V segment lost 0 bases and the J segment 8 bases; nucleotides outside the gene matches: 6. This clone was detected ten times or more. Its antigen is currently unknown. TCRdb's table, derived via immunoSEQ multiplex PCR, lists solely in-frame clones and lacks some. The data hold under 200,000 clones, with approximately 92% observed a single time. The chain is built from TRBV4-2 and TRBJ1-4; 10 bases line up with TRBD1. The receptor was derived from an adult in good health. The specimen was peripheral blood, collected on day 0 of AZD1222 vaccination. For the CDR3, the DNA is TGTGCCAGCAGCCAAGATCCCGGGACAGGGGACGAAAAACTGTTTTTT. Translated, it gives CASSQDPGTGDEKLFF.